Below, 9 T cell receptor beta chains from the same sample are listed, as sequenced in a study of response to subunit inactivated influenza vaccine (dated by TCRdb to the late 2010s). Preparation of the library involved RT-PCR. Instrument on record: Illumina HiSeq 2500. The raw public data were reprocessed by TCRdb itself: fastp quality trimming at Q25, MiXCR clonotype calling, in-frame beta chains only. Every distinct CDR3 protein forms one entry, paired with its most common genes and DNA. The sample table shows 500,000 or so distinct CDR3 sequences, and approximately 15% are seen once. In total, the top ten clones hold 2.5% to 3.5% of the sample. The sample here was CD4+ T cells sorted from PBMCs, taken roughly 24 months after vaccination. The origin of the receptors is a man between 50 and 70 years old who received an inactivated influenza vaccine. Donor details come from another sample of the same person, matched by shared clones.

V gene TRBV11-1 combines with J gene TRBJ2-7; 8 nucleotides match TRBD1. The CDR3 length is 14 residues. CDR1 is SGHAT, CDR2 FQDESV, per germline (reference sequence). The ends lost 3 bases at V and 3 bases at J; junction bases unmatched: 4. The CDR3 DNA follows: TGTGCCAGCAGCTTCTATGGACAGGGCTACGAGCAGTACTTC. Protein: CASSFYGQGYEQYF.

The chain employs TRBV20-1 and TRBJ2-1; TRBD2 aligns across 9 bases. This CDR3 spans 15 amino acids. Germline trimming cut 6 bases from V and 5 bases from J; bases unmatched to any gene: 11. The germline V gene has CDR1 DFQATT and CDR2 SNEGSKA (reference sequence). The CDR3 sequence is CSARKTSGANNEQFF. The DNA of the CDR3 is TGCAGTGCACGGAAGACTAGCGGCGCGAACAATGAGCAGTTCTTC.

This chain joins TRBV29-1 and TRBJ2-2; 12 nucleotides agree with TRBD1. V was clipped by 4 bases and J by 0 bases; unmatched bases: 6. In germline, CDR1 is SQVTM, CDR2 ANQGSEA. The CDR3 length is 17 residues. This chain's CDR3 is CSVVGTGGFANTGELFF. CDR3 bases: TGCAGCGTTGTCGGGACAGGGGGCTTCGCGAACACCGGGGAGCTGTTTTTT.

This clonotype came up a few times. The J gene is TRBJ1-2, the V gene TRBV12-3 or TRBV12-4; D unresolved. V was pared by 6 bases and J by 8 bases, with 19 bases between. The CDR3 contains 14 residues. CDR3 DNA: TGTGCCAGCAGCAGCGACGCCTCTCTCGGGGGCTACACCTTC. This encodes CASSSDASLGGYTF.

The chain is built from TRBV5-1 and TRBJ1-1, with TRBD1 identical over 8 bases. This CDR3 is built from 14 residues. V shed 3 bases and J 2 bases; nucleotides not matched to a gene: 3. Germline V gives CDR1 SGHRS, CDR2 YFSETQ. CDR3 sequence reads: CASSSGQDNTEAFF. DNA for the CDR3: TGCGCCAGCAGCTCGGGACAGGACAACACTGAAGCTTTCTTT. Combining the CDR3 with reference TRBV5-1 and TRBJ1-1 gives the whole variable domain KAGVTQTPRYLIKTRGQQVTLSCSPISGHRSVSWYQQTPGQGLQFLFEYFSETQRNKGNFPGRFSGRQFSNSRSEMNVSTLELGDSALYLCASSSGQDNTEAFFGQGTRLTVV.

The chain combines TRBV6-5 with TRBJ2-7; the D is unclear. V was pared by 6 bases and J by 1 base, with 13 bases between. CDR3 length: 14 amino acids. The germline V gene has CDR1 MNHEY and CDR2 SVGAGI. The CDR3 reads CASSYTVQSYEQYF. The DNA for the CDR3 is TGTGCCAGCAGCTATACGGTCCAGTCCTACGAGCAGTACTTC.

The chain joins TRBV4-2 to TRBJ2-7; D might be TRBD1 (5 bases). From germline, CDR1 is LGHNA and CDR2 YNFKEQ. V lost 1 base to trimming and J lost 3 bases, with 13 bases between them. CDR3 size: 15 residues. CDR3 in DNA: TGTGCCAGCAGCCAAGCGCAGGGTCAAGACTACGAGCAGTACTTC. It is translated as CASSQAQGQDYEQYF.

This clonotype has only a few counts. J is TRBJ1-4 and V is TRBV7-2; 11 bases fit TRBD1. Germline V gives CDR1 SGHTA, CDR2 FQGNSA. The V and J ends lost 5 bases and 7 bases, in that order; junction bases with no gene match: 6. This CDR3 has 15 amino acids. The CDR3 region has the DNA TGTGCCAGCAGCACCCGGACAGGGGGCTTTGAAAAACTGTTTTTT. This gives the protein CASSTRTGGFEKLFF.

This clonotype was seen ten or more times. The chain uses TRBV12-3 or TRBV12-4 and TRBJ1-2; TRBD1 matches at 9 bases. V lost 3 bases to trimming and J lost 2 bases; unmatched junction nucleotides: 4. This CDR3 region has 15 residues. The CDR3 nucleotides read TGTGCCAGCAGTTTGGACAGGGGAAGGAACTATGGCTACACCTTC. It is translated as CASSLDRGRNYGYTF.